Sequencing of this TCR beta chain was carried out in a study of blood T cell repertoires in COVID-19. V lost 6 bases and J lost 3; bases outside the gene matches: 8. The germline gives CDR1 MNHEY, CDR2 SVGAGI. CDR3 length: 14 residues. Participants were aged roughly 18 to 100 years from about two dozen US areas. The assay was immunoSEQ multiplex PCR, and TCRdb's table has in-frame clones only and misses some. In the table there are some 190,000 clones, over 70% of which are singletons. The material sequenced was PBMCs or T cells enriched from blood (not recorded which). This clonotype was sampled from a man aged 55 to 70 who had been exposed to COVID-19. The chain uses TRBV6-5 and TRBJ2-7, with 7 positions matching TRBD1. CDR3 nucleotides: TGTGCCAGCAGGGCTAGACAGGGAAACTACGAGCAGTACTTC. It yields the protein CASRARQGNYEQYF.